The rows below give T cell receptor beta chains drawn from one sample of a study of blood T cell repertoires in COVID-19. The table came from immunoSEQ multiplex PCR; TCRdb's copy has only in-frame clones and leaves some out. The sample holds a few hundred thousand clones, 82% seen once. The specimen was peripheral blood. These receptors all stem from a woman under 30 with acute or convalescent COVID-19. Both conserved end residues are part of each CDR3. The D gene is left open where the match is weak.

d_call j_call v_call cdr3_aa
NA TRBJ2-2 TRBV6-5 CASSYGGASAPGELFF
NA TRBJ2-2 TRBV28 CASRLGQPTGELFF
NA TRBJ2-3 TRBV28 CASRRNLPSTDTQYF
NA TRBJ1-3 TRBV27 CASSNTGNTIYF
TRBD2 TRBJ2-1 TRBV5-6 CASSYLTGTSSHNEQFF
NA TRBJ1-5 TRBV6-5 CASSRNPGAYQPQHF
NA TRBJ2-1 TRBV24-1 CATPPVSSYNEQFF
NA TRBJ1-2 TRBV7-2 CASSLSGYGYTF
TRBD2 TRBJ2-1 TRBV19 CASCPAGGRYSSYNEQFF
TRBD2 TRBJ2-7 TRBV6-1 CASSDGGSGRNEQYF
NA TRBJ1-6 TRBV7-9 CASSLGPGGNSPLHF
TRBD2 TRBJ2-3 TRBV2 CASSEAPRGEDTQYF
TRBD1 TRBJ1-1 TRBV18 CASSSGQDREAFF
NA TRBJ2-2 TRBV3-1/TRBV3-2 CASSHGGLGTTGELFF
NA TRBJ2-5 TRBV18 CASSQLMGARETQYF
TRBD2 TRBJ2-1 TRBV6-2/TRBV6-3 CASSYPSGTSGSGEQFF
NA TRBJ1-5 TRBV28 CASSLFSGWVSSNQPQHF
TRBD2 TRBJ2-2 TRBV7-9 CASRGGPDTGELFF
TRBD1 TRBJ2-7 TRBV27 CASSTRQGPYEQYF
TRBD2 TRBJ2-4 TRBV14 CASSHLAGGNIQYF
TRBD1 TRBJ2-7 TRBV5-5 CASSLARDRAGYEQYF
NA TRBJ1-4 TRBV30 CAWSSGIEKLFF
NA TRBJ2-7 TRBV28 CASSLGQSGYEQYF
TRBD2 TRBJ2-7 TRBV19 CASSTGLAPYEQYF
NA TRBJ1-2 TRBV19 CASGSSPGGYGYTF
NA TRBJ1-2 TRBV7-9 CASSSSRQPFPELRGYTF
TRBD2 TRBJ2-3 TRBV11-2 CASSPRLASTDTQYF
TRBD2 TRBJ2-7 TRBV7-2 CASSLGGASGAYEQYF
NA TRBJ2-7 TRBV28 CASSSMGGPYEQYF
NA TRBJ2-3 TRBV24-1 CATQQDGTDTQYF
NA TRBJ1-1 TRBV3-1/TRBV3-2 CASSPCYPGNTEAFF
TRBD1 TRBJ1-2 TRBV18 CASSPGTDGGYGYTF
NA TRBJ2-4 TRBV2 CASSKRENIQYF
NA TRBJ2-3 TRBV12-3/TRBV12-4 CASSFFPDTQYF
NA TRBJ1-2 TRBV28 CASSRGGVDGYTF
TRBD2 TRBJ2-1 TRBV6-2/TRBV6-3 CASSPLSSGFLYNEQFF
NA TRBJ1-2 TRBV3-1/TRBV3-2 CASSQLSMKPNYGYTF
TRBD2 TRBJ2-2 TRBV29-1 CSVVGGISGRPNTGELFF
TRBD1 TRBJ2-2 TRBV4-3 CASSQGGDRNTGELFF
TRBD1 TRBJ1-4 TRBV5-1 CASSLTTGGGEKLFF
NA TRBJ1-2 TRBV7-9 CASSFYGVDYGYTF
TRBD1 TRBJ2-7 TRBV11-2 CASSPPGTGLFSYEQYF
TRBD2 TRBJ2-7 TRBV13 CASRSAGTSDSYEQYF
NA TRBJ2-1 TRBV6-5 CATMGPTSYNEQFF
NA TRBJ2-5 TRBV12-3/TRBV12-4 CASSSPGQETQYF
TRBD2 TRBJ2-1 TRBV7-2 CASSSTGAGGRNEQFF
TRBD2 TRBJ2-3 TRBV7-9 CASSSKAGGADTQYF
TRBD1 TRBJ2-4 TRBV14 CASSQDWDRRDIQYF
NA TRBJ1-1 TRBV5-4 CASSLAGEGRAEAFF
NA TRBJ2-1 TRBV7-6 CASSLYTISSGLYSYNEQFF
NA TRBJ2-1 TRBV6-5 CATQLNRDEQFF
NA TRBJ1-2 TRBV30 CAWSGGGTDGYTF
NA TRBJ2-1 TRBV18 CASSKDSHDYNEQFF
NA TRBJ1-2 TRBV27 CASSLFSGLRAYGYTF
NA TRBJ2-2 TRBV11-2 CASSRGTGELFF
TRBD2 TRBJ2-1 TRBV6-6 CASSYLGGEYNEQFF
TRBD2 TRBJ2-7 TRBV29-1 CSVEGPGLAGRYEQYF
NA TRBJ2-1 TRBV11-2 CASSLNGYNEQFF
TRBD1 TRBJ1-2 TRBV24-1 CATSDADRDGYTF